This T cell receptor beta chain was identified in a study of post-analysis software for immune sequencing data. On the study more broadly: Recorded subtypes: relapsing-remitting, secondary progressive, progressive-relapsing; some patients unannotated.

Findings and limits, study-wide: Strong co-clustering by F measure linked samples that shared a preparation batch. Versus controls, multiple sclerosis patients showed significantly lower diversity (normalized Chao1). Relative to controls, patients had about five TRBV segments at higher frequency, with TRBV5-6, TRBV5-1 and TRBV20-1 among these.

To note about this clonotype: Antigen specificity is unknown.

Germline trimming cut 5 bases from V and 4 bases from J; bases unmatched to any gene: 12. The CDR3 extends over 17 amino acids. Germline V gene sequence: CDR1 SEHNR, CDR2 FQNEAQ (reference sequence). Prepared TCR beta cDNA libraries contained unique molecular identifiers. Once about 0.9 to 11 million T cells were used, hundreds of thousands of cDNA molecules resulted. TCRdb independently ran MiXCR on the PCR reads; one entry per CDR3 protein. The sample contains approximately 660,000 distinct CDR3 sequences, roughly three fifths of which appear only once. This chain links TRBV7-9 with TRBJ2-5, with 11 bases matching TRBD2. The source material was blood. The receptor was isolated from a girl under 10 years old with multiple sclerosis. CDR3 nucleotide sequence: TGTGCCAGCAGCCCACCTACTAGCGGGGGCACCCGAGAGACCCAGTACTTC. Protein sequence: CASSPPTSGGTRETQYF.